A single sample gave rise to the 26 T cell receptor beta chains below, sequenced in a study of T cell repertoires in cytomegalovirus infection. TCRdb used MiXCR to reprocess the reads, holding one entry per CDR3 protein. The sample lists around 230,000 distinct CDR3 sequences; less than 50% were seen once. What these receptors recognize is not known. Sequenced here: CD8+ T cells from cultured PBMCs, sampled from culture after CMV antigen stimulation. These receptors were taken from a human donor in good health (CMV status not recorded). Some clones in this sample may be carry-over from other donors' samples.

In its sample, this clonotype was seen many times. CDR3 amino acids: CASRGTGIHNEQFF. In DNA form, the CDR3 reads TGTGCCAGCAGGGGGACAGGGATTCACAATGAGCAGTTCTTC. The chain uses TRBV6-1 and TRBJ2-1; 9 bases are a match to TRBD1. The J segment lost 5 bases and the V segment lost 6 bases, leaving 5 bases of the junction unmatched. This CDR3 region has 14 residues. Germline CDR1 and CDR2: MNHNS and SASEGT.

This clonotype was counted only a few times. The genes are TRBV6-5 and TRBJ1-1; D is perhaps TRBD1 (5 bases). CDR3 length: 15 amino acids. Germline lookup yields CDR1 MNHEY and CDR2 SVGAGI. V was pared by 0 bases and J by 0 bases, with 8 bases between. The chain's CDR3 is CASSYSRGLNTEAFF. The CDR3 DNA reads as TGTGCCAGCAGTTACTCGCGGGGCTTGAACACTGAAGCTTTCTTT.

This chain joins TRBV27 and TRBJ1-6; a possible D gene is TRBD1 (5 bases). This CDR3 spans 13 amino acids. The germline V and J ends were trimmed by 6 bases and 9 bases, with 12 bases remaining between them. In germline, CDR1 is MNHEY, CDR2 SMNVEV (reference sequence). The DNA for the CDR3 is TGTGCCAGCAGCTATGCAGGGAGTTCACCCCTCCACTTT. Its translation: CASSYAGSSPLHF.

This clonotype was counted a few times. The rearrangement uses TRBV27 and TRBJ2-1; tentatively, D is TRBD1 (5 bases). The CDR3 has 13 residues. Trimming left V 3 bases short and J 8 bases short, with 11 bases between. Germline V gene sequence: CDR1 MNHEY, CDR2 SMNVEV (reference sequence). The CDR3, as DNA: TGTGCCAGCAGTTTTTCAGGGATGGATGAGCAGTTCTTC. The encoded protein is CASSFSGMDEQFF.

This clonotype has only a few counts. This chain joins TRBV9 and TRBJ2-2; a weak D match, TRBD1 (6 bases). The CDR3 covers 13 residues. Trimming took 3 bases from V and 7 from J, leaving 10 bases between them. The V gene's germline CDR1 is SGDLS and CDR2 YYNGEE. CDR3 sequence reads: CASSDRVFGELFF. The CDR3 DNA reads as TGTGCCAGCAGCGACAGGGTGTTCGGGGAGCTGTTTTTT.

This clonotype was recorded a few times. The gene calls are TRBV6-1 and TRBJ2-1, with D possibly being TRBD2 (6 bases). V lost 4 bases and J lost 3, with 16 bases in between. The germline gives CDR1 MNHNS, CDR2 SASEGT. The CDR3 is 16 residues long. In DNA form, the CDR3 reads TGTGCCAGCAGTGGCCTCGGGACTCCAAACTACAATGAGCAGTTCTTC. It specifies CASSGLGTPNYNEQFF.

This chain connects TRBV11-2 to TRBJ2-7; either TRBD1 or TRBD2 may supply D (6 bases each). V shed 1 base and J shed 7 bases, with 17 bases lying between them. CDR1 SGHAT and CDR2 FQNNGV come from the germline V gene. The CDR3 has 15 residues. CDR3 sequence (DNA): TGTGCCAGCAGCTTAGTGGGGGGCGCAGGTCGGGAGCAGTACTTC. It is translated as CASSLVGGAGREQYF.

This clonotype was observed a few times. This chain connects TRBV7-2 to TRBJ1-5; 9 bases are shared with TRBD1. From germline, CDR1 is SGHTA and CDR2 FQGNSA. The junction had 11 bases not matched to a gene; V was cut back by 5 bases and J by 0 bases. The CDR3 consists of 18 residues. CDR3 loop: CASSTPGQGSLSNQPQHF. CDR3 nucleotide sequence: TGTGCCAGCAGCACCCCGGGACAGGGTTCACTTAGCAATCAGCCCCAGCATTTT.

This clonotype has just a few counts. The rearrangement links TRBV13 to TRBJ2-7; D is perhaps TRBD1 (8 bases). V lost 2 bases and J lost 3, with 17 bases in between. The CDR3 contains 16 residues. The V gene's germline CDR1 is PRHDT and CDR2 FYEKMQ (reference sequence). CDR3 in amino acids: CASSLLQGGWIYEQYF. In DNA form, the CDR3 reads TGTGCCAGCAGCTTACTACAGGGGGGGTGGATCTACGAGCAGTACTTC.

The chain is built from TRBV29-1 and TRBJ1-2, with D hard to call. Deletions cut 1 base from V and 4 bases from J, with 7 bases between. Germline values: CDR1 SQVTM, CDR2 ANQGSEA. The CDR3 runs 12 residues. The CDR3 region is CSVEVRSYGYTF. Here the CDR3 DNA reads TGCAGCGTTGAAGTCAGGTCCTATGGCTACACCTTC.

This clonotype was observed a few times. The chain employs TRBV19 and TRBJ2-7; 8 bases are a match to TRBD1. V shed 4 bases and J 5 bases; nucleotides not matched to a gene: 13. The V gene's germline CDR1 is LNHDA and CDR2 SQIVND (reference sequence). The CDR3 covers 16 residues. The CDR3 nucleotides read TGTGCCAGTAGTAACCGGGACAGGCCTCTACCCAACGAGCAGTACTTC. It specifies CASSNRDRPLPNEQYF. Filled out from reference TRBV19 and TRBJ2-7, the complete variable domain reads DGGITQSPKYLFRKEGQNVTLSCEQNLNHDAMYWYRQDPGQGLRLIYYSQIVNDFQKGDIAEGYSVSREKKESFPLTVTSAQKNPTAFYLCASSNRDRPLPNEQYFGPGTRLTVT.

This clonotype was counted ten times or more. This rearrangement joins TRBV7-6 to TRBJ1-1; TRBD1 aligns across 9 bases. Germline CDR1 and CDR2: SGHVS and FNYEAQ. CDR3 length: 15 residues. V was pared by 5 bases and J by 0 bases, with 4 bases of the junction left unmatched. The DNA of the CDR3 is TGTGCCAGCAGCGACGGACAGGGGATGAACACTGAAGCTTTCTTT. Protein: CASSDGQGMNTEAFF.

This clonotype was found many times. The CDR3 reads CAISERVGPSEAFF. The CDR3 nucleotides are TGTGCCATCAGCGAAAGGGTGGGGCCGTCTGAAGCTTTCTTT. J is TRBJ1-1 and V is TRBV10-3; D may be TRBD1 (5 bases). The V gene lost 6 bases and the J gene lost 6 bases, with 17 bases spanning the gap. CDR1 is ENHRY and CDR2 is SYGVKD in the germline V gene. The CDR3 contains 14 residues.

This clonotype has a handful of counts. This rearrangement joins TRBV28 to TRBJ1-1; D unclear. Trimming left V 8 bases short and J 7 bases short, with 11 bases between. Germline CDR1 reads MDHEN; CDR2 reads SYDVKM. The CDR3 spans 11 residues. For the CDR3, the DNA is TGTGCCAGCTGGGGAGGCCTTGAAGCTTTCTTT. Protein: CASWGGLEAFF.

This clonotype was seen only a few times. The genes are TRBV12-3 or TRBV12-4 and TRBJ2-7; 11 nucleotides match TRBD2. V was clipped by 5 bases and J by 3 bases; unmatched bases: 9. The CDR3 has 16 residues. DNA of the CDR3: TGTGCCAGCAGTCCTCTAGCGGGGGGACTAAACTACGAGCAGTACTTC. Translation: CASSPLAGGLNYEQYF.

This clonotype was counted a few times. The chain couples TRBV6-5 to TRBJ2-1; 7 bases are shared with TRBD2. Germline loops: CDR1 MNHEY, CDR2 SVGAGI. The CDR3 is 15 amino acids. V lost 4 bases, J lost 3 bases, and 6 bases stayed unmatched. CDR3 in amino acids: CASSSSGTIYNEQFF. In nucleotides, the CDR3 is TGTGCCAGCAGTTCATCCGGGACTATCTACAATGAGCAGTTCTTC.

The V gene is TRBV7-9, the J gene TRBJ1-1; D is unclear. This CDR3 has 12 amino acids. CDR1 is SEHNR and CDR2 is FQNEAQ in the germline V gene (reference sequence). V lost 4 bases and J 3 bases, leaving 6 bases between the germline ends. CDR3 loop: CASSWEYTEAFF. CDR3 DNA: TGTGCCAGCAGCTGGGAGTACACTGAAGCTTTCTTT.

The gene calls are TRBV27 and TRBJ1-1; D is unclear. CDR3 length: 15 residues. The ends were cut back, 4 bases at V and 6 bases at J, with 18 bases in the middle. In germline, CDR1 is MNHEY, CDR2 SMNVEV (reference sequence). This chain's CDR3 is CASSSTTVFVAEAFF. Here the CDR3 DNA reads TGTGCCAGCAGTTCGACCACGGTTTTTGTCGCTGAAGCTTTCTTT.

The genes are TRBV14 and TRBJ2-7; the D gene is possibly TRBD2 (5 bases). Germline V lookup: CDR1 SGHDN, CDR2 FVKESK. The CDR3 is made up of 16 amino acids. The V gene lost 5 bases and the J gene lost 4 bases, with 21 bases spanning the gap. For the CDR3, the DNA is TGTGCCAGCAGCACGGGGAACAGACTACCTTTTTACGAGCAGTACTTC. Translation: CASSTGNRLPFYEQYF. The whole variable domain, filled in from reference TRBV14 and TRBJ2-7, reads EAGVTQFPSHSVIEKGQTVTLRCDPISGHDNLYWYRRVMGKEIKFLLHFVKESKQDESGMPNNRFLAERTGGTYSTLKVQPAELEDSGVYFCASSTGNRLPFYEQYFGPGTRLTVT.

The chain employs TRBV27 and TRBJ2-1; D ambiguous. CDR1 is MNHEY and CDR2 is SMNVEV in the germline V gene (reference sequence). The CDR3 runs to 13 residues. V was cut by 5 bases and J by 7 bases, with 12 bases left in between. The CDR3 sequence is CASSPLLVNEQFF. CDR3 DNA sequence: TGTGCCAGCAGTCCCCTCCTAGTGAATGAGCAGTTCTTC.

This clonotype showed up just a few times. This chain uses TRBV27 with TRBJ1-5; D is unresolved. Germline values: CDR1 MNHEY, CDR2 SMNVEV (reference sequence). Trimming cost V 3 bases and J 3 bases, with 3 bases left between them. There are 12 residues in the CDR3. CDR3 region: CASSFINQPQHF. For the CDR3, the DNA is TGTGCCAGCAGTTTCATCAATCAGCCCCAGCATTTT.

This chain connects TRBV7-3 to TRBJ2-2, with D uncertain. The CDR3 spans 13 residues. Trimming took off 2 bases at V and 6 bases at J, with 7 bases between the two ends. Germline lookup yields CDR1 SGHTA and CDR2 FQGTGA. The chain's CDR3 is CASSLADPGELFF. CDR3 nucleotide sequence: TGTGCCAGCAGCTTAGCGGACCCCGGGGAGCTGTTTTTT. Based on the CDR3 plus reference TRBV7-3 and TRBJ2-2, the full variable domain is GAGVSQTPSNKVTEKGKYVELRCDPISGHTALYWYRQSLGQGPEFLIYFQGTGAADDSGLPNDRFFAVRPEGSVSTLKIQRTERGDSAVYLCASSLADPGELFFGEGSRLTVL.

This clonotype has just a few counts. This chain uses TRBV12-3 or TRBV12-4 with TRBJ1-1; 9 nucleotides line up with TRBD1. J gave up 4 bases and V 7 bases, and 10 bases lay outside the gene matches. CDR3 length: 15 amino acids. CDR3 loop: CASNPRDRVATEAFF. As DNA, the CDR3 is TGTGCCAGCAACCCAAGGGACAGGGTTGCCACTGAAGCTTTCTTT.

This chain links TRBV25-1 with TRBJ1-1; a weak D match, TRBD1 (5 bases). Germline V gene data show CDR1 as MGHDK and CDR2 as SYGVNS. There are 14 residues in the CDR3. Trimming took off 4 bases at V and 7 bases at J, with 16 bases between the two ends. CDR3 loop: CASSGEAGIIEAFF. CDR3 DNA sequence: TGTGCCAGCAGTGGGGAGGCAGGGATCATTGAAGCTTTCTTT. Based on the CDR3 plus reference TRBV25-1 and TRBJ1-1, the full variable domain is EADIYQTPRYLVIGTGKKITLECSQTMGHDKMYWYQQDPGMELHLIHYSYGVNSTEKGDLSSESTVSRIRTEHFPLTLESARPSHTSQYLCASSGEAGIIEAFFGQGTRLTVV.

This clonotype was recorded a few times. The rearrangement links TRBV7-3 to TRBJ2-6, with unresolved D. The CDR3 loop spans 17 amino acids. Germline lookup yields CDR1 SGHTA and CDR2 FQGTGA. The germline V and J ends were trimmed by 5 bases and 0 bases, with 14 bases remaining between them. The CDR3: CASSTGISDSGANVLTF. DNA for the CDR3: TGTGCCAGCAGCACGGGTATTTCAGACTCTGGGGCCAACGTCCTGACTTTC.

This sequence joins TRBV20-1 and TRBJ1-2; tentatively, D is TRBD1 (6 bases). The CDR3 consists of 13 residues. Deletions cut 0 bases from V and 8 bases from J, with 13 bases between. CDR1 DFQATT and CDR2 SNEGSKA come from the germline V gene (reference sequence). The CDR3 nucleotides read TGCAGTGCTAGAGATAACAGGGTGAACGGCTACACCTTC. Translating gives CSARDNRVNGYTF.